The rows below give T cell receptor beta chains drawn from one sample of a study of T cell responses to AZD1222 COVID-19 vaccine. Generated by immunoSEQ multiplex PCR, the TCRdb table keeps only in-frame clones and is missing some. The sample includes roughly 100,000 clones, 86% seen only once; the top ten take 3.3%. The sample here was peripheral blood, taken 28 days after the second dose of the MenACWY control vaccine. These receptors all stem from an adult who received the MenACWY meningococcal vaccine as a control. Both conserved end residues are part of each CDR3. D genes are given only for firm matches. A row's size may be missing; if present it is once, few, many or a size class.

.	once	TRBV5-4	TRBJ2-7	TGTGCCAGCAGCTTGGAGGTGGTGTCCGAGCAGTACTTC	CASSLEVVSEQYF
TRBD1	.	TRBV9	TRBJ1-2	TGTGCCAGCAGCGTGCCCCCCCCCACAGGGGTGAGGGGCTACACCTTC	CASSVPPPTGVRGYTF
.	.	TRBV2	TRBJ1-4	TGTGCCAGCAGTGAGGGTAATGAAAAACTGTTTTTT	CASSEGNEKLFF
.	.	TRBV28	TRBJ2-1	TGTGCCAGCAGTTTAGGCGGGGAGGCCTACAATGAGCAGTTCTTC	CASSLGGEAYNEQFF
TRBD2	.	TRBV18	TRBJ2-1	TGTGCCAGCTCATTCGGACTAGCGGGCAATGAGCAGTTCTTC	CASSFGLAGNEQFF
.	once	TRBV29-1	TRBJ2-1	TGCAGCGTTGAAGGTCACCCAGGGGGACTTAGCGACAATGAGCAGTTCTTC	CSVEGHPGGLSDNEQFF
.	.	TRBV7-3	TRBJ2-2	TGTGCCAGCAGCTTCGGTCCCGACGCCGGGGAGCTGTTTTTT	CASSFGPDAGELFF
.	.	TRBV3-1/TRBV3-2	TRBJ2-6	TGTGCCAGCAGGCTGGTCGGCTCTGGGGCCAACGTCCTGACTTTC	CASRLVGSGANVLTF
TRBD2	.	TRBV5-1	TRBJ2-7	TGCGCCAGCAGCTTGGCCCCTAGCGGGGCATATGCCTACGAGCAGTACTTC	CASSLAPSGAYAYEQYF
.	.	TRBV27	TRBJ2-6	TGTGCCAGCAGTACCGCATCTGGGGTGTACGGGGCCAACGTCCTGACTTTC	CASSTASGVYGANVLTF
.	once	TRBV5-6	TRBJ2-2	TGTGCCAGCATCGAGGGGCCCTTGAACACCGGGGAGCTGTTTTTT	CASIEGPLNTGELFF
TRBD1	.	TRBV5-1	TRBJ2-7	TGCGCCAGCAGCGTCGCTGCCGGGACAGGGTCTCATGTCCCCTACGAGCAGTACTTC	CASSVAAGTGSHVPYEQYF
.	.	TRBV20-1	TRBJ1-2	TGCAGTGCTAGAGACAGCCGGGGCTACACCTTC	CSARDSRGYTF
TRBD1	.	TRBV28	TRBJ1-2	TGTGCCAGCGGGACAGGGACTCGCGGCTACACCTTC	CASGTGTRGYTF
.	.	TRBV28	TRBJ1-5	TGTGCCAGCAGTTTGAGGCGGCCCGGACAGCCCCAGCATTTT	CASSLRRPGQPQHF
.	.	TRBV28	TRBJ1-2	TGTGCCAGCAGTTTGGGCCGCGAACCTTATGGCTACACCTTC	CASSLGREPYGYTF
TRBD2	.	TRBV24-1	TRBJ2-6	TGTGCCACCAGTGCCTCCCCGGGAGGGACTGGGGCCAACGTCCTGACTTTC	CATSASPGGTGANVLTF
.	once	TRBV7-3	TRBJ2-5	TGTGCCAGCAGCCCGACGTCTAGTCGCCAAGAGACCCAGTACTTC	CASSPTSSRQETQYF
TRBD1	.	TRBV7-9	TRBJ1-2	TGTGCCAGCAGCTACTGGACAGGGGGCGCGGAAGGCTACACCTTC	CASSYWTGGAEGYTF
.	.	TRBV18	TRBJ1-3	TGTGCCAGCTCACAACAGGTCCCCTCTGGAAACACCATATATTTT	CASSQQVPSGNTIYF
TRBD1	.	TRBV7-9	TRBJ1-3	TGTGCCAGCAGCTCCGACCGGGACAGGGGTATCGGAAACACCATATATTTT	CASSSDRDRGIGNTIYF
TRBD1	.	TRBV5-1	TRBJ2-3	TGCGCCAGCAGCCAAACAGGGGGCAACACAGATACGCAGTATTTT	CASSQTGGNTDTQYF
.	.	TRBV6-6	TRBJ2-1	TGTGCCAGCAGTTACTTGGGGTTTCCCATCAATGAGCAGTTCTTC	CASSYLGFPINEQFF
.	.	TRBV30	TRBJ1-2	TGTGCCTGGAGTCTCTCCGGGACCAACTATGGCTACACCTTC	CAWSLSGTNYGYTF
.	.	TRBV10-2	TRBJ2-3	TGCGCCAGCAGAGTTGGGCTCACAGATACGCAGTATTTT	CASRVGLTDTQYF
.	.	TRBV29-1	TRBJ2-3	TGCAGCGTTGCTGGGCAGGGGGGATTCACAGATACGCAGTATTTT	CSVAGQGGFTDTQYF
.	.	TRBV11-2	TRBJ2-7	TGTGCCAGCAGCTTCGAGGGACTGGCTGTCCACGAGCAGTACTTC	CASSFEGLAVHEQYF
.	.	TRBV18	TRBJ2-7	TGTGCCAGCTCACGGGGGGCGCGCGAGCAGTACTTC	CASSRGAREQYF
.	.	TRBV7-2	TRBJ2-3	TGTGCCAGCAGCTTAAGGGCACGGGCAGATACGCAGTATTTT	CASSLRARADTQYF
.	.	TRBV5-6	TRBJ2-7	TGTGCCAGCAGCTTTTCGGGTTCCTTCAGGGAGCAGTACTTC	CASSFSGSFREQYF
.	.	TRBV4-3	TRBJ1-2	TGCGCCAGCAGCCAAGCCCACACTCTACAGGGACATGGCTACACCTTC	CASSQAHTLQGHGYTF
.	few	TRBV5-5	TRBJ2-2	TGTGCCAGCAGCTTGGGGGCCAGAGCGAACACCGGGGAGCTGTTTTTT	CASSLGARANTGELFF
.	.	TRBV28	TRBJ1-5	TGTGCCAGCAGTTTATTCTTAGTGGGGCAGCGCTCCGATCAGCCCCAGCATTTT	CASSLFLVGQRSDQPQHF
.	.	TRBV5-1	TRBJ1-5	TGCGCCAGCAGCCTGACAGGAAATAGCAATCAGCCCCAGCATTTT	CASSLTGNSNQPQHF
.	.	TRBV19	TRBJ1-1	TGTGCCAGTAGATCTGGGAACACTGAAGCTTTCTTT	CASRSGNTEAFF
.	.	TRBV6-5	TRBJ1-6	TGTGTCATGGACGGGCATTCACCCCTCCACTTT	CVMDGHSPLHF
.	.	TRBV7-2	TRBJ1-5	TGTGCCAGCAGCTTTGACTGGAGCAATCAGCCCCAGCATTTT	CASSFDWSNQPQHF
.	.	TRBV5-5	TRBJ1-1	TGTGCCAGCAGCTTGATCCCGGCACTGAACACTGAAGCTTTCTTT	CASSLIPALNTEAFF
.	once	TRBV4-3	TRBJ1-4	TGCGCCAGCAGCCAAGAAGGAGGCAGCCTGAATGAAAAACTGTTTTTT	CASSQEGGSLNEKLFF
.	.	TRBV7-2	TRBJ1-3	TGTGCCAGCAGCTTAGGCAGGGGAGGATTCTCTGGAAACACCATATATTTT	CASSLGRGGFSGNTIYF
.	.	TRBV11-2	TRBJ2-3	TGTGCCAGCAGCCCCCACGGGGGCCCCCGCACAGATACGCAGTATTTT	CASSPHGGPRTDTQYF
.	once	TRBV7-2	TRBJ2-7	TGTGCCAGCAGCTTAGTGCGGGCAGGGGAGGACTACGAGCAGTACTTC	CASSLVRAGEDYEQYF
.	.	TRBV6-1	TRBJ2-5	TGTGCCAGCAGTGAATGGGGAGAGACCCAGTACTTC	CASSEWGETQYF
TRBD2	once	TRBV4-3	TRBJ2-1	TGCGCCAGCAGCCGTGGCGGGGGGGCCGGATCCTACAATGAGCAGTTCTTC	CASSRGGGAGSYNEQFF
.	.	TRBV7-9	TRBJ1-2	TGTGCCAGCAGCTTAGGGACGGGGGGCGCGGATGGCTACACCTTC	CASSLGTGGADGYTF
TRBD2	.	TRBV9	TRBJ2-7	TGTGCCAGCAGCCCACTATCCGGGGGGGGCGGGGAGCAGTACTTC	CASSPLSGGGGEQYF
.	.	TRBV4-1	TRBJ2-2	TGCGCCAGCAGCCAGATCCCCCGGCAGAACACCGGGGAGCTGTTTTTT	CASSQIPRQNTGELFF
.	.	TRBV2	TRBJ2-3	TGTGCCAGCAGTGATCTGGATACGCAGTATTTT	CASSDLDTQYF
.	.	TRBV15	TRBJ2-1	TGTGCCACCAGCAGAGATATCGGCTCCTACAATGAGCAGTTCTTC	CATSRDIGSYNEQFF
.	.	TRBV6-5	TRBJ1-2	TGTGCCAGCAGTTACTCGATTAGGGCCGGCTATGGCTACACCTTC	CASSYSIRAGYGYTF
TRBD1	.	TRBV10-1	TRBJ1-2	TGCGCCAGCAGTCAAGAAAACAGGGGGCTGTGTGGCTACACCTTC	CASSQENRGLCGYTF
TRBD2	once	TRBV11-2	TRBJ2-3	TGTGCCAGCAGCACCTTAGCGGGGGGGGGCACAGATACGCAGTATTTT	CASSTLAGGGTDTQYF